Ten or more counts support the clone carrying this T cell receptor (beta chain). Antigen specificity is unknown. The record originates from a study of regulatory T cells in long-lasting Graves disease. Study outcomes and limitations: Samples came from peripheral blood alone, without thyroid tissue.

Arm-PCR with iRepertoire HTBI primers amplified the CDR3 regions for these TCR beta libraries. In the authors' workflow: Overall, samples carried 62 TRBV and 13 to 15 TRBJ segments. A single record per CDR3 protein comes from TCRdb applying MiXCR to the multiplex PCR reads. In this record, the V and J calls reflect TCRdb's handling and not the investigators' own analysis. The table includes 400,000 to 650,000 distinct CDR3 sequences, 15% to 20% detected once. Time point reported: newly diagnosed GD, antithyroid drugs for less than 3 months. RNA extracted from PBMCs served as the sequencing template. The data were also submitted as part of a second study, on T cells in Graves' hyperthyroidism and ophthalmopathy. This second study says: Subjects aged 18 to 65 presented with newly diagnosed hyperthyroidism of less than 2 months' duration. A model using 13 V-J features told ophthalmopathy apart from stable hyperthyroidism.

The sample was peripheral blood mononuclear cells (PBMCs), taken at new diagnosis, from a patient treated with antithyroid drugs. This sequence was found in a middle-aged woman with Graves disease.

In nucleotides, the CDR3 is TGTGCCAGCAGCTTAGTGGGGCGGGGGAGGACAGATACGCAGTATTTT. Translated, it gives CASSLVGRGRTDTQYF. The genes are TRBV7-2 and TRBJ2-3, with 7 bases identical to TRBD2. CDR1 and CDR2 (germline): SGHTA, FQGNSA. V was pared by 1 base and J by 3 bases, with 7 bases of the junction left unmatched. The CDR3 spans 16 residues.